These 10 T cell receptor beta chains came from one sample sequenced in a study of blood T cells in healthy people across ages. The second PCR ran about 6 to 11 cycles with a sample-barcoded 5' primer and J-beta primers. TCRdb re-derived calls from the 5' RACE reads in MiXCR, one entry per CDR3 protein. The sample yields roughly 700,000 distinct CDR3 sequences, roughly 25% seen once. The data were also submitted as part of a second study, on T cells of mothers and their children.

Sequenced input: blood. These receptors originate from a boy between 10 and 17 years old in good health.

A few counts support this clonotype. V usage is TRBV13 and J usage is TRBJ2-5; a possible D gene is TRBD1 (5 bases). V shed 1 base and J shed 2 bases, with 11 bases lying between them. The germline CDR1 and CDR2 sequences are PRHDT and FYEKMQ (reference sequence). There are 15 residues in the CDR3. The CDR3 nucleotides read TGTGCCAGCAGCTTAGTGTCCAGGGCGCAAGAGACCCAGTACTTC. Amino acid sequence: CASSLVSRAQETQYF.

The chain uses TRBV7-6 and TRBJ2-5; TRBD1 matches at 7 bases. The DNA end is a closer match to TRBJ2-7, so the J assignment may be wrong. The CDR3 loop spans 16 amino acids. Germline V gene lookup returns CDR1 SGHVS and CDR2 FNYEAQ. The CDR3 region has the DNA TGTGCCAGCAGCTTAGAGGGGGCTAGGGATACCTACGAGCAGTACTTC. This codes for CASSLEGARDTYEQYF.

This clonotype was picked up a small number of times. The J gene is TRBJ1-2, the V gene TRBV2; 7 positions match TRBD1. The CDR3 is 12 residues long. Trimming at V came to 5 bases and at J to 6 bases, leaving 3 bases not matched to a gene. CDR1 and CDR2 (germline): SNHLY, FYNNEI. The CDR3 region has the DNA TGTGCCAGCAGTCAACAGGGGAATGGCTACACCTTC. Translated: CASSQQGNGYTF.

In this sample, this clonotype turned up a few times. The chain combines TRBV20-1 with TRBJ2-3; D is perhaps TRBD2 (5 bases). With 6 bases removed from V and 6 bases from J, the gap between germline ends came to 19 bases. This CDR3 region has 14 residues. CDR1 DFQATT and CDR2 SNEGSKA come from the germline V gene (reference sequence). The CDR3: CSAERIHYEDTQYF. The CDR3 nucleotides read TGCAGTGCCGAGCGGATCCACTACGAGGATACGCAGTATTTT.

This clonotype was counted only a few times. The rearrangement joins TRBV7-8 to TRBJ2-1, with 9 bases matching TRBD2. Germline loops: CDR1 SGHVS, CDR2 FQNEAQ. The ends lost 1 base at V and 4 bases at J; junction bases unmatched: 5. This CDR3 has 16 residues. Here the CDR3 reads CASSLVRLADYNEQFF. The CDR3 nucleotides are TGTGCCAGCAGCTTAGTCCGACTAGCGGATTACAATGAGCAGTTCTTC.

The CDR3 sequence: CASSLVDLLGEQYF. The CDR3 nucleotides read TGCGCCAGCAGCTTGGTGGACCTCCTGGGCGAGCAGTACTTC. The rearrangement uses TRBV5-1 and TRBJ2-5; D gene ambiguous. The DNA matches TRBJ2-7 better at its end, which makes the J call doubtful. The CDR3 covers 14 residues. Germline V gene lookup returns CDR1 SGHRS and CDR2 YFSETQ.

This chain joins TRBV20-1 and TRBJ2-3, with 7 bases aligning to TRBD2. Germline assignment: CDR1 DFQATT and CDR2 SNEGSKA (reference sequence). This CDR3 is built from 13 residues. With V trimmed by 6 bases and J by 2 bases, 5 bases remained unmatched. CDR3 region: CSAPSGTTDTQYF. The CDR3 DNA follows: TGCAGTGCGCCTAGCGGAACCACAGATACGCAGTATTTT.

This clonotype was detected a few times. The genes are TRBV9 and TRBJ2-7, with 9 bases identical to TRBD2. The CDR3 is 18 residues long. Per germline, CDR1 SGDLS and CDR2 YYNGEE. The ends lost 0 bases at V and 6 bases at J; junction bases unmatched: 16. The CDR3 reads CASSVAGSGRNGLGEQYF. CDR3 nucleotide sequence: TGTGCCAGCAGCGTAGCAGGTAGCGGGAGAAATGGGCTTGGCGAGCAGTACTTC.

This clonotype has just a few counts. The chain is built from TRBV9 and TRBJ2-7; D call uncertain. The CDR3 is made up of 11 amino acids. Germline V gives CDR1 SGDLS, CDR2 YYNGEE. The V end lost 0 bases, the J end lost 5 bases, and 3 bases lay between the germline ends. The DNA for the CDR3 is TGTGCCAGCAGCGTAGGTGACGAGCAGTACTTC. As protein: CASSVGDEQYF.

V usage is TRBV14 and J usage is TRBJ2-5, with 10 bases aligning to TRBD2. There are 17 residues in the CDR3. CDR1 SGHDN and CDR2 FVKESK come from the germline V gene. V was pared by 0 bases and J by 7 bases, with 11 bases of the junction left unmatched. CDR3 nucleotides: TGTGCCAGCAGCCAAGAAAGGTCCAGCGGGGGGGCCGGGACCCAGTACTTC. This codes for CASSQERSSGGAGTQYF.